This passage covers 20 T cell receptor beta chains from one sample sequenced in a study of blood T cells in healthy people across ages. Next came a second PCR, run for about 7 to 12 cycles, which used a sample-barcoded 5' primer along with a J-beta primer mix. TCRdb re-called the 5' RACE reads through MiXCR, storing one row per CDR3 protein. The table records about 580,000 distinct CDR3 sequences, around 48% of them present only once. The specimen was blood. Source of these receptors: an elderly man in good health.

In this sample, this clonotype turned up many times. The rearrangement joins TRBV7-9 to TRBJ2-3; D perhaps matches TRBD2 (6 bases). In germline, CDR1 is SEHNR, CDR2 FQNEAQ (reference sequence). The CDR3 sequence is 18 residues long. Between the trimmed V and J ends, which lost 3 bases and 0 bases, there was a span of 19 bases. CDR3 bases: TGTGCCAGCAGCTTTGGACGGCGGGGCAGCGGGAGCACAGATACGCAGTATTTT. It specifies CASSFGRRGSGSTDTQYF.

As concerns this clonotype: The junction does not match germline at one end; this may be a read error. V usage is TRBV5-1 and J usage is TRBJ2-3; possibly TRBD2 for D (5 bases). The CDR3 is 15 residues long. Germline V gene data show CDR1 as SGHRS and CDR2 as YFSETQ. CDR3 bases: TGCGCCGGCAGGAAAGAAGCGGATAGCACAGATACGCAGTATTTT. This gives the protein CAGRKEADSTDTQYF. The full variable domain, completed using reference TRBV5-1 and TRBJ2-3, is KAGVTQTPRYLIKTRGQQVTLSCSPISGHRSVSWYQQTPGQGLQFLFEYFSETQRNKGNFPGRFSGRQFSNSRSEMNVSTLELGDSALYLCAGRKEADSTDTQYFGPGTRLTVL.

This clonotype was found a few times. The chain carries TRBV20-1 and TRBJ1-1, with TRBD1 matching over 7 bases. CDR1 is DFQATT and CDR2 is SNEGSKA in the germline V gene (reference sequence). The junction had 5 bases not matched to a gene; V was cut back by 3 bases and J by 4 bases. This CDR3 is 13 amino acids long. The CDR3 DNA follows: TGCAGTGCTAGCGGCAGGGGGACCACTGAAGCTTTCTTT. Translated: CSASGRGTTEAFF.

V is TRBV5-1 and J is TRBJ1-2, with TRBD1 matching 7 bases. CDR1 is SGHRS, CDR2 YFSETQ, per germline. The CDR3 is made up of 16 amino acids. Trimming cost V 2 bases and J 5 bases; bases outside gene matches: 12. CDR3 amino acids: CASSLGGTEVTYGYTF. The CDR3 DNA sequence: TGCGCCAGCAGCTTAGGCGGGACAGAAGTTACTTATGGCTACACCTTC.

The V and J genes are TRBV28 and TRBJ2-3; 11 nucleotides agree with TRBD2. Germline V gene lookup returns CDR1 MDHEN and CDR2 SYDVKM. J lost 4 bases, V lost 4 bases, and 7 bases had no gene match. The CDR3 consists of 16 residues. CDR3 bases: TGTGCCAGCAGTTATACTAGCGGGAGCGGAGCAGATACGCAGTATTTT. This encodes CASSYTSGSGADTQYF.

This chain connects TRBV29-1 to TRBJ1-1; 8 nucleotides match TRBD1. Germline CDR1 is SQVTM and CDR2 is ANQGSEA. The CDR3 is made up of 11 amino acids. J gave up 11 bases and V 7 bases, and 9 bases lay outside the gene matches. DNA for the CDR3: TGCAGCGATGTGACAGGGGTAAAGGCTTTCTTT. It is translated as CSDVTGVKAFF.

The chain recombines TRBV6-2 or TRBV6-3 with TRBJ2-7; 8 bases are a match to TRBD2. CDR3 length: 14 amino acids. Trimming at V came to 8 bases and at J to 2 bases, leaving 8 bases not matched to a gene. The V gene's germline CDR1 is MNHEY and CDR2 SVGEGT. The CDR3 DNA sequence: TGTGCCAGCGGAGCGAGCGGGGGCCCCTACGAGCAGTACTTC. It specifies CASGASGGPYEQYF.

The chain carries TRBV20-1 and TRBJ2-4; tentatively, D is TRBD1 (6 bases). The CDR3 runs 17 residues. Trimming took off 0 bases at V and 13 bases at J, with 28 bases between the two ends. Germline values: CDR1 DFQATT, CDR2 SNEGSKA (reference sequence). Here the CDR3 reads CSARDPTGRNYGSKQYF. The CDR3 DNA reads as TGCAGTGCTAGAGATCCCACAGGGCGGAACTATGGGTCTAAGCAGTACTTC.

This clonotype was recorded only once. The V and J genes are TRBV20-1 and TRBJ2-3; D remains unclear. The germline V gene encodes CDR1 DFQATT and CDR2 SNEGSKA (reference sequence). This CDR3 region has 12 residues. Trimming pared 0 bases from V and 6 bases from J, leaving 7 bases between. In nucleotides, the CDR3 is TGCAGTGCTAGAGATCATAGGGATACGCAGTATTTT. Its translation: CSARDHRDTQYF.

The chain joins TRBV18 to TRBJ2-1; TRBD2 aligns across 7 bases. Trimming at V came to 4 bases and at J to 5 bases, leaving 8 bases not matched to a gene. The CDR3 is 15 amino acids. Germline V CDR1 and CDR2: KGHSH, LQKENI. The CDR3 region is CASSRRGGGDNEQFF. CDR3 coding DNA: TGTGCCAGCTCACGGCGCGGGGGAGGAGACAATGAGCAGTTCTTC.

The CDR3 protein is CASSRQGIERGNQPQHF. The CDR3 nucleotides are TGTGCCAGCAGCCGACAGGGGATAGAAAGGGGCAATCAGCCCCAGCATTTT. The rearrangement links TRBV6-6 to TRBJ1-5; 8 nucleotides align to TRBD1. Trimming removed 6 bases from V and 2 bases from J; junction bases left unmatched: 12. The CDR3 contains 17 residues. CDR1 is MNHNY, CDR2 SVGAGI, per germline (reference sequence).

A single count supports this clonotype. The chain couples TRBV5-1 to TRBJ2-1; D is ambiguous. Trimming cost V 7 bases and J 0 bases, with 17 bases left between them. CDR3 length equals 16 residues. Germline CDR1 reads SGHRS; CDR2 reads YFSETQ. CDR3 loop: CASENGPLASYNEQFF. The CDR3 nucleotides are TGCGCCAGCGAGAATGGGCCCCTGGCCTCCTACAATGAGCAGTTCTTC.

In the case of this clonotype: Being one base from a much bigger clone, this may be a read error. The rearrangement uses TRBV7-9 and TRBJ2-7, with D perhaps matching TRBD1 (6 bases). The CDR3 is 14 residues long. Germline CDR1 reads SEHNR; CDR2 reads FQNEAQ (reference sequence). As DNA, the CDR3 is TGTACCAGCAGCTTAGGGGGTTTGGGCTACGAGCAGTACTTC. It is translated as CTSSLGGLGYEQYF.

The chain couples TRBV9 to TRBJ1-5; D remains ambiguous. Trimming shortened V by 0 bases and J by 0 bases, and 7 bases separated the two germline ends. The CDR3 contains 15 residues. The germline V gene encodes CDR1 SGDLS and CDR2 YYNGEE. The CDR3 nucleotides read TGTGCCAGCAGCGTAGGGGTGGATAGCAATCAGCCCCAGCATTTT. This encodes CASSVGVDSNQPQHF. Variable domain in full (rest from reference TRBV9 and TRBJ1-5): DSGVTQTPKHLITATGQRVTLRCSPRSGDLSVYWYQQSLDQGLQFLIQYYNGEERAKGNILERFSAQQFPDLHSELNLSSLELGDSALYFCASSVGVDSNQPQHFGDGTRLSIL.

A few counts support this clonotype. The chain carries TRBV27 and TRBJ1-1; 7 bases align to TRBD1. This CDR3 region has 14 residues. With 4 bases clipped from V and 6 bases from J, the junction kept 8 bases outside the gene matches. CDR1 and CDR2 (germline): MNHEY, SMNVEV (reference sequence). The CDR3 loop is CASSSRQGMPEAFF. The CDR3 DNA sequence: TGTGCCAGCAGTTCCCGACAGGGTATGCCTGAAGCTTTCTTT.

The V call is TRBV9, the J call TRBJ2-7, with D perhaps TRBD2 (6 bases). The V and J ends lost 4 bases and 6 bases respectively, with 23 bases between them. The germline gives CDR1 SGDLS, CDR2 YYNGEE. The CDR3 has 16 amino acids. CDR3 sequence: CASSRGLTPTLSEQYF. The CDR3 DNA reads TGTGCCAGCAGCAGGGGACTCACGCCTACCCTTTCCGAGCAGTACTTC.

V usage is TRBV3-1 and J usage is TRBJ2-6; no definite D call. The V gene's germline CDR1 is LGHDT and CDR2 YNNKEL (reference sequence). The CDR3 sequence is 15 residues long. The V end lost 3 bases, the J end lost 1 base, and 7 bases lay between the germline ends. CDR3 DNA: TGTGCCAGCAGCCAGACGTTGTCTGGGGCCAACGTCCTGACTTTC. It yields the protein CASSQTLSGANVLTF. The whole variable domain, remainder taken from reference TRBV3-1 and TRBJ2-6, is DTAVSQTPKYLVTQMGNDKSIKCEQNLGHDTMYWYKQDSKKFLKIMFSYNNKELIINETVPNRFSPKSPDKAHLNLHINSLELGDSAVYFCASSQTLSGANVLTFGAGSRLTVL.

This clonotype came up once. The chain uses TRBV5-1 and TRBJ2-7; 10 bases match TRBD1. This CDR3 comprises 14 residues. Germline V gene lookup returns CDR1 SGHRS and CDR2 YFSETQ. The J segment lost 6 bases and the V segment lost 4 bases, leaving 7 bases of the junction unmatched. The CDR3 DNA follows: TGCGCCAGCAGCCCGGGACAGGGGACGGGCGAGCAGTACTTC. Protein product: CASSPGQGTGEQYF.

Ten or more counts support this clonotype. The rearrangement joins TRBV4-2 to TRBJ1-1; possibly TRBD1 for D (6 bases). Germline V lookup: CDR1 LGHNA, CDR2 YNFKEQ. V gave up 1 base and J gave up 5 bases, with 11 bases separating them. CDR3 length: 14 residues. CDR3 DNA: TGTGCCAGCAGCCAAGTCGGGGGGCGGACTGAAGCTTTCTTT. Its protein is CASSQVGGRTEAFF.

V gene TRBV12-3 or TRBV12-4 combines with J gene TRBJ2-5, with 10 nucleotides matching TRBD2. The CDR3 runs 16 residues. V shed 7 bases, J shed 5 bases, and the junction held 13 bases outside the gene matches. This CDR3 is CASNAGTSENWETQYF. In nucleotides, the CDR3 is TGTGCCAGCAACGCCGGGACTAGCGAAAATTGGGAGACCCAGTACTTC.